Here is one T cell receptor beta chain with its context. The antigen remains undetermined. Described treatment: 15 to 20 received Ad26.COV2.S at low or high dose, single or two shots; 5 received placebo; per-sample allocation not given. Sampling was done on day 63 after the first vaccine or placebo injection. The donor was a Boston adult aged 18-55 years. The entry originates in a study of Ad26.COV2.S vaccination and SARS-CoV-2 variants. Whole-study context: In the COV1001 trial, the donor was in the Ad26.COV2.S arm. The authors gave Ad26.COV2.S intramuscularly, either once or twice 56 days apart. Points from the study as a whole: Assessments of TCR breadth and depth may have underestimated the total T cell responses.

J lost 0 bases, V lost 6 bases, and 9 bases had no gene match. The CDR3 loop spans 17 amino acids. Germline CDR1 MNHEY, CDR2 SMNVEV (reference sequence). TCRdb's copy holds only in-frame clones and misses some; the assay was immunoSEQ multiplex PCR. The repertoire has about 420,000 clones, approximately 87% of them found once; the top ten carry about 4%. The rearrangement links TRBV27 to TRBJ2-3, with 10 positions matching TRBD2. The clonotype was recovered from a person aged 18-65 years who received the Ad26.COV2.S COVID-19 vaccine or a placebo. The source material was peripheral blood, sampled in a trial of Ad26.COV2.S vaccine versus placebo. In DNA, the CDR3 is TGTGCCAGCAGGATGACTAGCGGGCTATCTAGCACAGATACGCAGTATTTT. This translates into CASRMTSGLSSTDTQYF.